A single sample gave rise to the 19 T cell receptor beta chains below, sequenced in a study of beta chain features in type 1 diabetes. Investigators reverse transcribed all isolated RNA, so they sequenced expressed TCRB transcripts. TCRdb's copy holds only in-frame clones and misses some; the assay was immunoSEQ multiplex PCR. The sample has hundreds of thousands of clones, roughly 10% seen once; the top ten hold around 0.05%. Source material: naive CD4+ T cells from blood. These receptors came from a woman under 30 in good health.

A few counts support this clone. The chain couples TRBV4-3 to TRBJ2-1, with a possible D match to TRBD1 (6 bases). Trimming shortened V by 4 bases and J by 1 base, and 14 bases separated the two germline ends. The CDR3 loop spans 16 amino acids. The germline gives CDR1 LGHNA, CDR2 YSLEER. The CDR3 here is CASSPDRTISYNEQFF. CDR3 nucleotides: TGCGCCAGCAGCCCCGACAGGACGATTTCCTACAATGAGCAGTTCTTC.

The chain has TRBV7-2 and TRBJ1-1, with TRBD1 identical over 9 bases. Germline V gives CDR1 SGHTA, CDR2 FQGNSA. This CDR3 has 14 residues. V shed 2 bases and J 5 bases; nucleotides not matched to a gene: 3. The CDR3 bases are TGTGCCAGCAGCTTAACGGGACAGGGTACTGAAGCTTTCTTT. Its translation is CASSLTGQGTEAFF. The variable domain in full, with the rest retrieved from reference TRBV7-2 and TRBJ1-1, is GAGVSQSPSNKVTEKGKDVELRCDPISGHTALYWYRQSLGQGLEFLIYFQGNSAPDKSGLPSDRFSAERTGGSVSTLTIQRTQQEDSAVYLCASSLTGQGTEAFFGQGTRLTVV.

V gene TRBV4-3 combines with J gene TRBJ1-2; 8 positions match TRBD1. The CDR3 has 15 residues. The germline gives CDR1 LGHNA, CDR2 YSLEER. J was trimmed by 4 bases and V by 2 bases; bases with no gene match: 6. This CDR3 reads CASSQSQGVVYGYTF. CDR3 DNA sequence: TGCGCCAGCAGCCAATCACAGGGGGTGGTCTATGGCTACACCTTC.

This clone was seen a handful of times. The chain is built from TRBV15 and TRBJ1-2; D gene unclear. The CDR3 has 12 residues. Deletions cut 2 bases from V and 7 bases from J, with 8 bases between. Germline V gives CDR1 LNHNV, CDR2 YYDKDF (reference sequence). This chain's CDR3 is CATSRTLGGYTF. For the CDR3, the DNA is TGTGCCACCAGCAGAACGTTGGGTGGCTACACCTTC.

This clone was seen only a few times. The chain joins TRBV6-1 to TRBJ2-7; 8 bases line up with TRBD1. This CDR3 comprises 13 residues. Germline V gives CDR1 MNHNS, CDR2 SASEGT. V was clipped by 6 bases and J by 2 bases; unmatched bases: 3. The CDR3 region is CASRGQAPYEQYV. For the CDR3, the DNA is TGTGCCAGCAGGGGACAGGCACCCTACGAGCAGTACGTC.

A few counts support this clone. The chain couples TRBV6-6 to TRBJ1-5; the match to TRBD1 covers 8 bases. This CDR3 is 13 amino acids long. Germline CDR1 MNHNY, CDR2 SVGAGI (reference sequence). Unmatched junction bases numbered 1, after V lost 4 bases and J lost 5 bases. The CDR3 loop reads CASSLTGDQPQHF. CDR3 DNA sequence: TGTGCCAGCAGTTTGACAGGGGATCAGCCCCAGCATTTT.

The V call is TRBV9, the J call TRBJ2-1; TRBD2 is a possible D gene (6 bases). V dropped 2 bases and J dropped 0 bases, with 15 bases sitting between them. The CDR3 runs to 17 residues. CDR1 and CDR2 from the germline V gene are SGDLS and YYNGEE. CDR3 residues: CASSVDRGSSSYNEQFF. The CDR3 nucleotides read TGTGCCAGCAGCGTGGATCGGGGGTCGAGCTCCTACAATGAGCAGTTCTTC.

This clone was observed a few times. The DNA of the CDR3 is TGTGCCAGCAGCCCTTCGGACAGGGATCAAGAGACCCAGTACTTC. Amino acids: CASSPSDRDQETQYF. The rearrangement links TRBV6-6 to TRBJ2-5, with TRBD1 matching over 8 bases. Germline V gene sequence: CDR1 MNHNY, CDR2 SVGAGI (reference sequence). This CDR3 has 15 residues. Trimming took 6 bases from V and 2 from J; bases not matched to a gene: 8.

This CDR3 reads CASSPQGSTNEKLFF. The CDR3, as DNA: TGTGCCAGCTCACCGCAGGGGAGTACTAATGAAAAACTGTTTTTT. The chain is built from TRBV18 and TRBJ1-4; perhaps TRBD1 as D (6 bases). Germline V gene data show CDR1 as KGHSH and CDR2 as LQKENI. The V end lost 3 bases, the J end lost 2 bases, and 10 bases lay between the germline ends. The CDR3 spans 15 residues.

This clone turned up a few times. The chain has TRBV7-2 and TRBJ2-7, with 8 bases matching TRBD2. With V trimmed by 5 bases and J by 2 bases, 2 bases remained unmatched. CDR1 is SGHTA and CDR2 is FQGNSA in the germline V gene. This CDR3 has 13 residues. The CDR3 nucleotides read TGTGCCAGCAGCAGGACTAGCCCCTACGAGCAGTACGTC. Encoded protein: CASSRTSPYEQYV.

The V and J genes are TRBV7-3 and TRBJ2-1; TRBD2 agrees at 7 bases. The CDR3 contains 14 residues. V shed 5 bases, J shed 5 bases, and the junction held 6 bases outside the gene matches. Germline V gene lookup returns CDR1 SGHTA and CDR2 FQGTGA. In DNA, the CDR3 is TGTGCCAGCAGCACGGGACTAATTCACAATGAGCAGTTCTTC. Amino acids: CASSTGLIHNEQFF.

The chain couples TRBV5-1 to TRBJ2-1; 8 nucleotides align to TRBD2. V dropped 4 bases and J dropped 4; count of bases not matched to a gene: 10. From germline, CDR1 is SGHRS and CDR2 YFSETQ. The CDR3 is 16 amino acids. The DNA for the CDR3 is TGCGCCAGCAGCCCCCCCGGCGGGGGGCTTTACAATGAGCAGTTCTTC. This codes for CASSPPGGGLYNEQFF. The entire variable domain, with the rest obtained from reference TRBV5-1 and TRBJ2-1, is as follows: KAGVTQTPRYLIKTRGQQVTLSCSPISGHRSVSWYQQTPGQGLQFLFEYFSETQRNKGNFPGRFSGRQFSNSRSEMNVSTLELGDSALYLCASSPPGGGLYNEQFFGPGTRLTVL.

This clone was detected a few times. The J gene is TRBJ2-7, the V gene TRBV10-3; weak D call: TRBD1 (6 bases). The germline gives CDR1 ENHRY, CDR2 SYGVKD. The CDR3 extends over 14 amino acids. The germline V and J ends were trimmed by 10 bases and 2 bases, with 18 bases remaining between them. CDR3 nucleotide sequence: TGTGCCACCCGATGGACAGTGGGAACCTACGAGCAGTACTTC. It specifies CATRWTVGTYEQYF.

V is TRBV6-1 and J is TRBJ2-7, with D possibly TRBD2 on 5 matching bases. The CDR3 totals 13 residues. Trimming stripped 3 bases from V and 2 bases from J, with 8 bases between. Germline V lookup: CDR1 MNHNS, CDR2 SASEGT. In nucleotides, the CDR3 is TGTGCCAGCAGTGACCCGGGAACCTACGAGCAGTACGTC. Translating gives CASSDPGTYEQYV.

This clone was found many times. The V call is TRBV10-3, the J call TRBJ2-1; 9 nucleotides agree with TRBD2. The germline CDR1 and CDR2 sequences are ENHRY and SYGVKD. The V segment lost 0 bases and the J segment 8 bases; nucleotides outside the gene matches: 5. The CDR3 totals 15 residues. The CDR3 spells CAISESASGIDEQFF. The CDR3 nucleotides read TGTGCCATCAGTGAGTCTGCTAGCGGGATAGATGAGCAGTTCTTC.

The rearrangement uses TRBV6-6 and TRBJ2-6, with a tentative D call TRBD1 (6 bases). CDR1 is MNHNY and CDR2 is SVGAGI in the germline V gene (reference sequence). This CDR3 contains 15 residues. With 6 bases removed from V and 2 bases from J, the gap between germline ends came to 11 bases. CDR3 DNA: TGTGCCAGCAGAACAGGGTCTGCTGGGGCCAACGTCCTGACTTTC. It specifies CASRTGSAGANVLTF.

The V gene is TRBV9, the J gene TRBJ2-3; D call uncertain. The CDR3 consists of 18 residues. Germline CDR1 is SGDLS and CDR2 is YYNGEE. The germline V and J ends were trimmed by 3 bases and 2 bases, with 22 bases remaining between them. The CDR3 sequence is CASSASPYANFDTDTQYF. DNA of the CDR3: TGTGCCAGCAGCGCTTCCCCCTATGCGAATTTCGACACAGATACGCAGTATTTT. Based on the CDR3 plus reference TRBV9 and TRBJ2-3, the full variable domain is DSGVTQTPKHLITATGQRVTLRCSPRSGDLSVYWYQQSLDQGLQFLIQYYNGEERAKGNILERFSAQQFPDLHSELNLSSLELGDSALYFCASSASPYANFDTDTQYFGPGTRLTVL.

A few counts support this clone. The CDR3 DNA sequence: TGTGCCAGCAGCTTGGATGGCGGCACAGATACGCAGTATTTT. It codes for CASSLDGGTDTQYF. The J gene is TRBJ2-3, the V gene TRBV5-4; no clear D gene. Per the germline V gene, CDR1 is SGHNT and CDR2 is YYREEE (reference sequence). This CDR3 is built from 14 residues. Trimming took 0 bases from V and 1 from J, leaving 6 bases between them.

In this sample, this clone turned up a few times. The chain is built from TRBV2 and TRBJ2-7, with 13 positions matching TRBD2. Per germline, CDR1 SNHLY and CDR2 FYNNEI. The length of the CDR3 is 15 residues. Trimming at V came to 6 bases and at J to 2 bases, leaving 4 bases not matched to a gene. The CDR3: CASRRLAGGTYEQYF. CDR3 DNA sequence: TGTGCCAGCAGGAGACTAGCGGGAGGCACCTACGAGCAGTACTTC.